This TCR beta chain was sequenced in a study of T cells after yellow fever vaccination. Study-wide results and limits: Most clones from primary vaccination were detected again post-booster (roughly 96% CD4, about 88% CD8).

Details on this clonotype: Its antigen remains unknown.

TCRdb used MiXCR to reprocess the 5' RACE reads, holding one entry per CDR3 protein. The sample contains a few hundred thousand distinct CDR3 sequences, 6.2% of which appear only once. This clonotype was sampled from a man aged 25 to 40 who received the YFV17D yellow fever vaccine. The sequences come from PBMCs, collected 5 days after the yellow fever booster vaccination.

The DNA for the CDR3 is TGTGCCAGCGTAACATACAGCACAGATACGCAGTATTTT. Translation: CASVTYSTDTQYF. This chain uses TRBV7-8 with TRBJ2-3, with D unresolved. CDR3 size: 13 residues. Germline V gene sequence: CDR1 SGHVS, CDR2 FQNEAQ. V was pared by 8 bases and J by 0 bases, with 9 bases between.